This entry lists 19 T cell receptor beta chains sequenced from one sample in a study of blood T cell repertoires in COVID-19. Clones were sequenced by immunoSEQ multiplex PCR, and TCRdb holds only the in-frame ones, with some missing. The sample contains around 210,000 clones, under 90% of which appear only once. Specimen: peripheral blood. Source of these receptors: a woman of 80 years or more with COVID-19, enrolled during active disease.

The chain carries TRBV10-2 and TRBJ2-3; tentatively, D is TRBD2 (6 bases). Germline-derived CDR1 and CDR2 are WSHSY and SAAADI. Trimming took off 7 bases at V and 2 bases at J, with 16 bases between the two ends. CDR3 length: 15 amino acids. As DNA, the CDR3 is TGCGCCAGCATGACGGTGGCGGGATACACAGATACGCAGTATTTT. Translating gives CASMTVAGYTDTQYF.

The V and J genes are TRBV3-1 (or the pseudogene TRBV3-2) and TRBJ2-3; 10 bases align to TRBD2. Germline V gene sequence: CDR1 LGHDT, CDR2 YNNKEL (reference sequence). The CDR3 has 16 amino acids. Losses at the gene ends were 2 bases for V and 3 bases for J; bases not matched to a gene: 5. The CDR3 nucleotides read TGTGCCAGCAGCCAAAACAGCGGGGGGGCGACAGATACGCAGTATTTT. Translating gives CASSQNSGGATDTQYF.

The sample holds a few counts of this clone. This chain links TRBV7-8 with TRBJ1-5, with a weak D call TRBD1 (6 bases). This CDR3 spans 14 amino acids. Trimming took off 5 bases at V and 3 bases at J, with 11 bases between the two ends. Germline-derived CDR1 and CDR2 are SGHVS and FQNEAQ. CDR3 protein: CASSPTGHNQPQHF. The DNA of the CDR3 is TGTGCCAGCAGCCCGACAGGTCACAATCAGCCCCAGCATTTT.

The chain couples TRBV14 to TRBJ2-1; TRBD2 aligns across 11 bases. The germline gives CDR1 SGHDN, CDR2 FVKESK. This CDR3 region has 15 residues. V trimming: 4 bases; J trimming: 9 bases; junction bases outside the gene matches: 8. CDR3 nucleotide sequence: TGTGCCAGCAGCCTTCTACTAGCGGGAGACCCTGAGCAGTTCTTC. This sequence encodes CASSLLLAGDPEQFF.

V gene TRBV6-5 combines with J gene TRBJ2-7, with 8 bases fitting TRBD1. With V trimmed by 6 bases and J by 2 bases, 3 bases remained unmatched. The CDR3 length is 13 residues. CDR1 and CDR2 from the germline V gene are MNHEY and SVGAGI. CDR3 region: CASRPGQAYEQYF. DNA for the CDR3: TGTGCCAGCAGACCGGGACAGGCCTACGAGCAGTACTTC.

The chain recombines TRBV7-2 with TRBJ2-1; maybe TRBD1 (5 bases). V lost 5 bases to trimming and J lost 0 bases, with 11 bases between them. The CDR3 runs 15 residues. Germline V gene lookup returns CDR1 SGHTA and CDR2 FQGNSA. This CDR3 is CASSVTGSSYNEQFF. In DNA, the CDR3 is TGTGCCAGCAGCGTAACAGGTAGCTCCTACAATGAGCAGTTCTTC. The variable domain in full, with the rest retrieved from reference TRBV7-2 and TRBJ2-1, is GAGVSQSPSNKVTEKGKDVELRCDPISGHTALYWYRQSLGQGLEFLIYFQGNSAPDKSGLPSDRFSAERTGGSVSTLTIQRTQQEDSAVYLCASSVTGSSYNEQFFGPGTRLTVL.

The V gene is TRBV27, the J gene TRBJ2-1; D not certain. The CDR3 has 13 residues. V was pared by 5 bases and J by 5 bases, with 10 bases between. Looked up from germline, CDR1 is MNHEY and CDR2 is SMNVEV (reference sequence). DNA of the CDR3: TGTGCCAGCAGTCTCCTGCGTGACAATGAGCAGTTCTTC. This gives the protein CASSLLRDNEQFF.

The chain carries TRBV5-1 and TRBJ2-3, with D possibly being TRBD2 (5 bases). CDR3 size: 15 residues. Trimming removed 3 bases from V and 2 bases from J, with 13 bases in between. Germline assignment: CDR1 SGHRS and CDR2 YFSETQ. CDR3 DNA: TGCGCCAGCAGCTGGAATAGCGCCACCACAGATACGCAGTATTTT. Its protein is CASSWNSATTDTQYF.

V gene TRBV12-3 or TRBV12-4 combines with J gene TRBJ2-7; 9 nucleotides align to TRBD1. The CDR3 length is 13 residues. The V segment lost 6 bases and the J segment 12 bases; nucleotides outside the gene matches: 12. The CDR3 coding sequence is TGTGCCAGCAGCCCAGGACAGGGGCGCAGTTGGTACTTC. Its protein product is CASSPGQGRSWYF.

The chain uses TRBV9 and TRBJ1-3, with D unclear. From germline, CDR1 is SGDLS and CDR2 YYNGEE. This CDR3 has 14 residues. Trimming stripped 0 bases from V and 2 bases from J, with 6 bases between. CDR3 sequence (DNA): TGTGCCAGCAGCGTAGCGGGTCCTGGAAACACCATATATTTT. Protein product: CASSVAGPGNTIYF.

J is TRBJ1-1 and V is TRBV18; 9 bases align to TRBD1. The CDR3 covers 13 residues. Germline V lookup: CDR1 KGHSH, CDR2 LQKENI. Trimming removed 1 base from V and 10 bases from J; junction bases left unmatched: 4. CDR3 residues: CASSPRDRAVAFF. The CDR3 bases are TGTGCCAGCTCACCACGGGACAGGGCAGTAGCTTTCTTT.

The chain has TRBV7-8 and TRBJ2-5; unclear D gene. CDR1 is SGHVS, CDR2 FQNEAQ, per germline. CDR3 length: 12 amino acids. V dropped 5 bases and J dropped 0 bases, with 4 bases sitting between them. The CDR3 is CASSPDQETQYF. CDR3 in DNA: TGTGCCAGCAGCCCTGACCAAGAGACCCAGTACTTC.

V and J are TRBV24-1 and TRBJ2-2; no definite D call. The V end lost 0 bases, the J end lost 1 base, and 5 bases lay between the germline ends. The CDR3 covers 15 residues. CDR1 and CDR2 (germline): KGHDR, SFDVKD. The CDR3 here is CATSDLRGNTGELFF. For the CDR3, the DNA is TGTGCCACCAGTGATTTGCGCGGGAACACCGGGGAGCTGTTTTTT.

This clone was observed a handful of times. This chain uses TRBV9 with TRBJ2-1; 8 nucleotides align to TRBD2. Germline CDR1 reads SGDLS; CDR2 reads YYNGEE. V lost 0 bases and J lost 0; bases outside the gene matches: 2. The CDR3 sequence is 16 residues long. The CDR3, as DNA: TGTGCCAGCAGCGTAGGCGGGGGGAGCTCCTACAATGAGCAGTTCTTC. It translates to CASSVGGGSSYNEQFF.

The gene calls are TRBV12-3 or TRBV12-4 and TRBJ1-1; possible D gene TRBD1, 6 bases. This CDR3 contains 13 residues. Trimming left V 6 bases short and J 4 bases short, with 12 bases between. CDR3 amino acids: CASSRSRGTEAFF. The CDR3 nucleotides read TGTGCCAGCAGCCGCAGCAGGGGCACTGAAGCTTTCTTT.

The rearrangement links TRBV28 to TRBJ2-7, with a tentative D call TRBD1 (7 bases). This CDR3 region has 13 residues. CDR1 is MDHEN, CDR2 SYDVKM, per germline. V was shortened by 7 bases and J by 5 bases, with 15 bases between the two germline ends. The CDR3 reads CASTPGGLDEQYF. The CDR3 DNA follows: TGTGCCAGCACCCCAGGGGGGCTTGACGAGCAGTACTTC.

The genes are TRBV4-1 and TRBJ1-1, with 10 bases fitting TRBD1. Trimming removed 6 bases from V and 5 bases from J; junction bases left unmatched: 3. Germline lookup yields CDR1 MGHRA and CDR2 YSYEKL. The CDR3 spans 13 residues. DNA for the CDR3: TGCGCCAGCAGAGGGACAGGGGTGACTGAAGCTTTCTTT. It translates to CASRGTGVTEAFF.

This chain uses TRBV5-1 with TRBJ2-3, with 7 positions matching TRBD2. Germline CDR1 and CDR2: SGHRS and YFSETQ. The CDR3 runs to 14 residues. The V gene end was trimmed by 3 bases and the J gene end by 6 bases; junction bases not matched to a gene: 7. DNA of the CDR3: TGCGCCAGCAGCTCTCTAGCGGTGGTTGATACGCAGTATTTT. The encoded protein is CASSSLAVVDTQYF. Drawing the rest from reference TRBV5-1 and TRBJ2-3, the complete variable domain is KAGVTQTPRYLIKTRGQQVTLSCSPISGHRSVSWYQQTPGQGLQFLFEYFSETQRNKGNFPGRFSGRQFSNSRSEMNVSTLELGDSALYLCASSSLAVVDTQYFGPGTRLTVL.

This clone was counted a few times. The J gene is TRBJ1-6, the V gene TRBV12-3 or TRBV12-4, with TRBD1 matching 7 bases. The V gene end was trimmed by 10 bases and the J gene end by 9 bases; junction bases not matched to a gene: 9. This CDR3 region has 13 residues. CDR3 amino acids: CATSTGASSPLHF. CDR3 DNA: TGTGCCACGTCAACAGGGGCTAGTTCACCCCTCCACTTT.